This T cell receptor beta chain was sequenced during a study of blood T cell repertoires in COVID-19. Overall study: Samples taken during acute and convalescent COVID-19 were collected in the United States, Italy and Spain.

This clone came up many times. V shed 2 bases, J shed 0 bases, and the junction held 2 bases outside the gene matches. Germline V gene sequence: CDR1 SGHTA, CDR2 FQGTGA. This CDR3 contains 15 residues. Under the authors' procedure: Reference gene primers were amplified, and this amplification served to estimate nucleated cell counts. Here immunoSEQ multiplex PCR was the method, and the copy in TCRdb shows in-frame clones only, minus some. The V and J calls and clone size were taken over from that table, and D and trimming were inferred from the DNA. The sample has around 330,000 clones, roughly 85% seen once; the top ten hold about 2%. Enrollees, about 18 to 90 years old, lived in 24 US areas. Participants' reported clinical history set cohort assignment.

This chain links TRBV7-3 with TRBJ2-3; 7 bases match TRBD2. This receptor was identified in a young woman who had been exposed to COVID-19. Sequences were obtained from PBMCs or T cells enriched from blood (not recorded which). The CDR3 coding sequence is TGTGCCAGCAGCTTAGGGACTACTAGCACAGATACGCAGTATTTT. Translated, it gives CASSLGTTSTDTQYF.